This T cell receptor (beta chain) originates from a study of vaccination and CD4 T cells after COVID-19. Study in general: Six males and four females constituted the convalescent cohort, two of whom were Hispanic. Taking of post-vaccine samples occurred a median approximately 67 days after dose two (range 14 to 241). Cells were stimulated with overlapping spike peptides from SARS-CoV-2, HCoV-NL63, HCoV-OC43 and HCoV-229E.

Germline V gene lookup returns CDR1 MNHNS and CDR2 SASEGT. This CDR3 contains 16 residues. Trimming removed 4 bases at V and 7 bases at J, with 19 bases between. The treatment denotes: approximately nine-day PBMC culture with coronavirus spike peptide pools or control peptides (ViraFEST assay). The assay that was used to sequence DNA from cultured CD4+ T cells was the Oncomine TCR Beta short-read assay. Once CD4+ T cells had been cultured, genomic DNA was extracted from them. Using its own MiXCR run on the PCR reads, TCRdb lists one record per CDR3 protein. This table has under 11,000 distinct CDR3 sequences, 69% appearing once. By sample share, this clonotype is large (0.1 to 1%). Its specificity is unknown.

Sequencing was performed on CD4+ T cells from blood, cultured in vitro. The genes are TRBV6-1 and TRBJ2-2; the D gene is possibly TRBD2 (7 bases). This TCR was recovered from a human donor who had recovered from COVID-19. The CDR3 reads CASSAAGGRSGGELFF. Written as DNA, the CDR3 is TGTGCCAGCAGTGCCGCCGGGGGGCGGTCGGGCGGGGAGCTGTTTTTT.